This T cell receptor beta chain was identified during a study of post-analysis software for immune sequencing data (dated by TCRdb to about 2015). About the investigation overall: The recorded disease courses included relapsing-remitting, secondary progressive and progressive-relapsing multiple sclerosis, and some patients had no subtype annotation. The multiple sclerosis patient repertoires were compared with about a dozen previously published healthy control repertoires from donors aged roughly 6 to 27 years. A subset of samples was prepared in parallel using single-end sample barcoding, then pooled and co-amplified after Illumina adapter ligation. What the work shows at the level of the full study, not this receptor alone: Significantly lower normalized Chao1 diversity was found in multiple sclerosis patients than in controls, suggesting substantial peripheral T-cell clonal expansion. The control group was slightly older than the multiple sclerosis patient group. Significantly higher frequencies in patients than in controls were found for about five TRBV segments, including TRBV5-6, TRBV5-1 and TRBV20-1. Strong co-clustering of samples prepared in the same batch was shown by direct clustering with F measure, prompting a batch-effect correction.

TCR beta repertoires were profiled from peripheral blood of more than ten young patients with multiple sclerosis to demonstrate the VDJtools post-analysis software. The multiple sclerosis patients were children and adolescents ranging in age from 6 to 15 years. The library was built by means of PCR. The instrument given in TCRdb is Illumina HiSeq 2500. To reduce PCR and sequencing biases, unique molecular identifiers were built into the TCR beta cDNA libraries. Per 1 to 10 million input T cells, approximately 500,000 cDNA molecules were obtained, such that each molecule approximated one T cell. The same protocol used for the earlier healthy control dataset was applied to prepare and sequence the patient libraries. Within a given batch, samples were prepared together, multiplexed and sequenced on the same HiSeq lane. The original methods were these. Raw barcoded reads were processed with MIGEC, discarding single-read molecular identifier groups before consensus assembly and CDR3 extraction. VDJtools was used for post-analysis of the clonotype tables, with diversity normalized by down-sampling every dataset to the smallest sample size. In repertoire overlap clustering, CDR3 amino acid sequences, but not nucleotide sequences, were matched to correct batch-related cross-sample contamination. TCRdb trimmed the raw reads at Q25, called clones with MiXCR and kept productive beta chains. Rows merge per CDR3 protein into single entries with the most common DNA and genes. These V and J calls are TCRdb output, not the study's own analysis. Counted in this sample were hundreds of thousands of distinct CDR3 sequences; approximately 59% of them appeared once. The top ten constitute approximately 10% of the sample.

As for this clonotype: Its antigen remains undetermined. Per-base quality was not reported, and no clone a single base away is much larger than it.

V lost 4 bases and J lost 15 bases, and the count of bases not matched to a germline gene is 8. From the cysteine up to the phenylalanine, the CDR3 has a length of 12 residues. Left in the record is the CDR3 DNA by itself, 36 bases read in frame from the first base. Sequences MNHEY (CDR1) and SVGEGT (CDR2) are obtained from the germline V gene. This clonotype was sampled from a girl aged 2-10 years with multiple sclerosis. Sequencing input: blood. This receptor chain uses TRBV6-2 or TRBV6-3 and TRBJ1-5; TRBD1 agrees with 8 junctional bases. The CDR3 is CASSFPPGGAHF. The sequence in DNA is TGTGCCAGCAGTTTCCCCCCAGGGGGCGCGCATTTT.